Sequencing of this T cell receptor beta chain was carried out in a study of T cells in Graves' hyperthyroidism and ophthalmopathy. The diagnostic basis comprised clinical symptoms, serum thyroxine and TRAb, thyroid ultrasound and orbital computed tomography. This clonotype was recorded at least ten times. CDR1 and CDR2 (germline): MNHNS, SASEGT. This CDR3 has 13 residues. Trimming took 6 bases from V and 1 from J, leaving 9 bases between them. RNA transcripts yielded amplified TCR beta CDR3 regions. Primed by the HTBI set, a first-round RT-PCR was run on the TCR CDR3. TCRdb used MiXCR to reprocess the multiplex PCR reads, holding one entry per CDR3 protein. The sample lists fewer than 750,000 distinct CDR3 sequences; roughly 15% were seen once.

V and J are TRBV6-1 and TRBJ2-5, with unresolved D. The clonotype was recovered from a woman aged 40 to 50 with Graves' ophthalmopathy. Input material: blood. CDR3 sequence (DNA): TGTGCCAGCAGAGACGGAGTCCAAGAGACCCAGTACTTC. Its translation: CASRDGVQETQYF.